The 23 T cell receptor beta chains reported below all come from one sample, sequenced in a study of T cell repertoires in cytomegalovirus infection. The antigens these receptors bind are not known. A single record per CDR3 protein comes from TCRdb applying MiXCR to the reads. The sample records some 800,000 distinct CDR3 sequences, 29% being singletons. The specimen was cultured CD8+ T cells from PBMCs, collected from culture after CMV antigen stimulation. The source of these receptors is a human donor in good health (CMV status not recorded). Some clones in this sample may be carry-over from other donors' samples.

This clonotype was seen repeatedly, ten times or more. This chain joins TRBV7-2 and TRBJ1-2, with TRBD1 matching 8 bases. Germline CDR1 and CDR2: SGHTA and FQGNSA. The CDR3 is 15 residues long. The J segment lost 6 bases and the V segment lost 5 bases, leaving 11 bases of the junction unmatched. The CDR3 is CASSHPGTGSDGYTF. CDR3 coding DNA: TGTGCCAGCAGCCACCCCGGGACAGGCTCAGATGGCTACACCTTC.

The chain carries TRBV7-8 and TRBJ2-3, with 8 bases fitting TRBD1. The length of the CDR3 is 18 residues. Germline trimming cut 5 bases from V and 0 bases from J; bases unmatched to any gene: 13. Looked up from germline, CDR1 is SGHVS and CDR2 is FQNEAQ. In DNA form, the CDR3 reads TGTGCCAGCAGCCCCCGGACAGGGATTGTTCTCAGCACAGATACGCAGTATTTT. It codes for CASSPRTGIVLSTDTQYF.

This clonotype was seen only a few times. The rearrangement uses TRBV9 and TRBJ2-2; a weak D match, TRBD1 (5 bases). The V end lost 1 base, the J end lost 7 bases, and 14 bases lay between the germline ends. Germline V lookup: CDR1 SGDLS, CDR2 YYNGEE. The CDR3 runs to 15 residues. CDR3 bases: TGTGCCAGCAGCGTATATAAAGGGGCGAGCGGGGAGCTGTTTTTT. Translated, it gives CASSVYKGASGELFF.

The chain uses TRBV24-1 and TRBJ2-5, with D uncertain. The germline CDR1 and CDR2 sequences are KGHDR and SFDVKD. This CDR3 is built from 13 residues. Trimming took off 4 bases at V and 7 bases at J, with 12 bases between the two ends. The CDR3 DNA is TGTGCCACCAGTGACTACCTTCATTTGACCCAGTACTTC. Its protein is CATSDYLHLTQYF.

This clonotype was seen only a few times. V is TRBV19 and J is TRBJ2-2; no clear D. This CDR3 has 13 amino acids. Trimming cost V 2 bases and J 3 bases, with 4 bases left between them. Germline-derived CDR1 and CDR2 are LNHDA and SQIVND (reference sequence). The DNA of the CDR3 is TGTGCCAGTAGTATATGGGACACCGGGGAGCTGTTTTTT. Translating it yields CASSIWDTGELFF. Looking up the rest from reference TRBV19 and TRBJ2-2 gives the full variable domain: DGGITQSPKYLFRKEGQNVTLSCEQNLNHDAMYWYRQDPGQGLRLIYYSQIVNDFQKGDIAEGYSVSREKKESFPLTVTSAQKNPTAFYLCASSIWDTGELFFGEGSRLTVL.

The CDR3 spells CSARPSGRYEQYF. DNA of the CDR3: TGCAGTGCTAGACCTAGCGGGCGTTACGAGCAGTACTTC. V usage is TRBV20-1 and J usage is TRBJ2-7; TRBD2 matches at 8 bases. Germline V gene data show CDR1 as DFQATT and CDR2 as SNEGSKA (reference sequence). The V and J ends lost 2 bases and 4 bases, in that order; junction bases with no gene match: 4. There are 13 residues in the CDR3.

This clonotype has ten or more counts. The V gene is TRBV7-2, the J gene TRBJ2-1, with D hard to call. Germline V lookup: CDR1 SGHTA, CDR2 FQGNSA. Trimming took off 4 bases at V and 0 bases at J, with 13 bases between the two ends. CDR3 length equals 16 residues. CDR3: CASSSWGPSSYNEQFF. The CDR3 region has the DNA TGTGCCAGCAGCTCGTGGGGTCCGAGCTCCTACAATGAGCAGTTCTTC.

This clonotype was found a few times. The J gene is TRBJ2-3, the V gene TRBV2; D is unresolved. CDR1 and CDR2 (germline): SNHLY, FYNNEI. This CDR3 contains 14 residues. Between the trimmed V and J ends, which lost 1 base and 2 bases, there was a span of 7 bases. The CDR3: CASSEGGVTDTQYF. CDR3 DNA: TGTGCCAGCAGTGAAGGTGGGGTCACAGATACGCAGTATTTT.

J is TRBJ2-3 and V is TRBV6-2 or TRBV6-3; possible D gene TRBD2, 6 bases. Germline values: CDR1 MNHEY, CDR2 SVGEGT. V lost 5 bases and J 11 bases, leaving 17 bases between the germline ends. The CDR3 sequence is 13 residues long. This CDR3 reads CASSPQDYRGQYF. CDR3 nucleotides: TGTGCCAGCAGTCCCCAGGACTATCGGGGGCAGTATTTT.

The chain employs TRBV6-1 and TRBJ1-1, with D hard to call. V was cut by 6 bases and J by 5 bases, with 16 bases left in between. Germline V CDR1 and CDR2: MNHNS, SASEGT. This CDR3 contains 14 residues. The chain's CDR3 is CASSSGLGLTEAFF. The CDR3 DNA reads TGTGCCAGCAGCAGCGGGCTGGGGTTGACTGAAGCTTTCTTT.

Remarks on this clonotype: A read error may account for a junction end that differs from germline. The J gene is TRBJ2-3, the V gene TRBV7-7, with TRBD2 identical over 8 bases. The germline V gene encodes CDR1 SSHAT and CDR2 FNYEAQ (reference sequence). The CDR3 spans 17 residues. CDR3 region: CASSPGPSGGTTDTQYF. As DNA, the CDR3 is TGTGCTAGCAGCCCCGGTCCGAGCGGGGGCACCACAGATACGCAGTATTTT.

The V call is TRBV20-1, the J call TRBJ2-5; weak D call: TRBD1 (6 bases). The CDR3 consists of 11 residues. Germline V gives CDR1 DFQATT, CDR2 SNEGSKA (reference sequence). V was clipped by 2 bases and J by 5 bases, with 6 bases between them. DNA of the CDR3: TGCAGTGCTAGAAGGGGGGAGACCCAGTACTTC. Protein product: CSARRGETQYF.

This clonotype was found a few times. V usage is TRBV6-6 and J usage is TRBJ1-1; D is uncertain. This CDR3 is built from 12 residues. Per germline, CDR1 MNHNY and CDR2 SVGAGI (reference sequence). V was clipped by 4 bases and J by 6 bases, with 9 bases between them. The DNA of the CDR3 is TGTGCCAGCAGTTGGGTTGGGGCTGAAGCTTTCTTT. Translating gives CASSWVGAEAFF.

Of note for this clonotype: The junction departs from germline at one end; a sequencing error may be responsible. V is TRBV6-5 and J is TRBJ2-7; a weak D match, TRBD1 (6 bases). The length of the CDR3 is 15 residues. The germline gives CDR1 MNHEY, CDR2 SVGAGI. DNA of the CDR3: TGTGCCAGCAGTTATTCCGGGACAAGAGACTACAAGCAGTACTTC. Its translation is CASSYSGTRDYKQYF.

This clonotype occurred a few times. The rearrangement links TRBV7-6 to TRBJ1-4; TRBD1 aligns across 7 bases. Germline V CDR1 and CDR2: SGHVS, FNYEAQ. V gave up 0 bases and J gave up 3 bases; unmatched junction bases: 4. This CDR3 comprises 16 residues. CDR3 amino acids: CASSLAPGGPNEKLFF. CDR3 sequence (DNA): TGTGCCAGCAGCTTAGCCCCAGGGGGTCCTAATGAAAAACTGTTTTTT. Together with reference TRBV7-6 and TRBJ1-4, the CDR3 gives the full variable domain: GAGVSQSPRYKVTKRGQDVALRCDPISGHVSLYWYRQALGQGPEFLTYFNYEAQQDKSGLPNDRFSAERPEGSISTLTIQRTEQRDSAMYRCASSLAPGGPNEKLFFGSGTQLSVL.

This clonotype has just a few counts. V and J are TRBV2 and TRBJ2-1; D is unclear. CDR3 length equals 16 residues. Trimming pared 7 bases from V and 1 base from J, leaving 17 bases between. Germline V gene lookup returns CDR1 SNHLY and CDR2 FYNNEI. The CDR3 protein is CASTATRGSSYNEQFF. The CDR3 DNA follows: TGTGCCAGCACAGCTACCCGAGGCAGTTCCTACAATGAGCAGTTCTTC.

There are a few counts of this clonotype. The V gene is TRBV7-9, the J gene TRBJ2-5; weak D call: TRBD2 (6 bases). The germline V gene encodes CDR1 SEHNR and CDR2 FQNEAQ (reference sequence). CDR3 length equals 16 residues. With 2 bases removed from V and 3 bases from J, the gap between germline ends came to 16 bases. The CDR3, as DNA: TGTGCCAGCAGCTTACCATGGGATGGCGGGGAAGAGACCCAGTACTTC. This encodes CASSLPWDGGEETQYF.

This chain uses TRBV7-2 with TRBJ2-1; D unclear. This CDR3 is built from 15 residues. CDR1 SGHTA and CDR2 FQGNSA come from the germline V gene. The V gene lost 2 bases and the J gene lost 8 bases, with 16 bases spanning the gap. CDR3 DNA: TGTGCCAGCAGCTTAAACAGTGGGCTAAACGATGAGCAGTTCTTC. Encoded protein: CASSLNSGLNDEQFF.

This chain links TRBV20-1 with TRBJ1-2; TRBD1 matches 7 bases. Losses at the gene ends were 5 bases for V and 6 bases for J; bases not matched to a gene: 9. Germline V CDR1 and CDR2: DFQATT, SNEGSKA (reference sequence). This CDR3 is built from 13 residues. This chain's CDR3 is CSAPRTGENGYTF. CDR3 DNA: TGCAGTGCTCCCCGGACAGGTGAAAATGGCTACACCTTC.

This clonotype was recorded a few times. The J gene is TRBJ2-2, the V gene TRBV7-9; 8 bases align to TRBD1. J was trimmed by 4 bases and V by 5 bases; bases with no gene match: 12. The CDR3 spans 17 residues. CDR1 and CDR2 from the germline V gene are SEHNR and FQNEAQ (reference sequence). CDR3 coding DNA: TGTGCCAGCAGCATCCCTGCGGGACAGGTGGTCACCGGGGAGCTGTTTTTT. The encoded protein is CASSIPAGQVVTGELFF.

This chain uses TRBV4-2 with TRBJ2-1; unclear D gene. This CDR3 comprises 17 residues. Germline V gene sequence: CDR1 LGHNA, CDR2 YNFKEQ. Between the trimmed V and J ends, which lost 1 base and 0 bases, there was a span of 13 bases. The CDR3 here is CASSQGGARSSYNEQFF. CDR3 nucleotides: TGTGCCAGCAGCCAAGGAGGAGCGCGGAGCTCCTACAATGAGCAGTTCTTC.

The CDR3 is CASTRRGANTEAFF. CDR3 DNA sequence: TGTGCCAGCACTCGCAGGGGGGCGAACACTGAAGCTTTCTTT. The chain is built from TRBV6-2 or TRBV6-3 and TRBJ1-1, with 7 nucleotides matching TRBD1. The germline gives CDR1 MNHEY, CDR2 SVGEGT. The CDR3 runs to 14 residues. V gave up 7 bases and J gave up 1 base; unmatched junction bases: 6.

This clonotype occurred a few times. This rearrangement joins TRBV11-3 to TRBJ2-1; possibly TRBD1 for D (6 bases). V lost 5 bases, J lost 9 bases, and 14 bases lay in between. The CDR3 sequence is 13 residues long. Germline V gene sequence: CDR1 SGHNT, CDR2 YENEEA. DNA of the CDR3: TGTGCCAGCAGCATTACAGGGCTGAGTGAGCAGTTCTTC. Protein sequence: CASSITGLSEQFF.